This T cell receptor beta chain was found in a study of cytomegalovirus exposure and HLA in healthy donors. The study ran its PCR with 60 Vbeta and 13 Jbeta primers. Repertoires were generated with immunoSEQ multiplex PCR, while TCRdb's copy carries only in-frame clones and drops some. The sample records fewer than 120,000 clones, 60% to 85% being singletons. This clone showed up just a few times. Its target is unknown. Study results and caveats: CMV serostatus was the only immune exposure information that was available.

The CDR3 loop spans 14 amino acids. Germline values: CDR1 MDHEN, CDR2 SYDVKM. The V gene lost 5 bases and the J gene lost 3 bases, with 13 bases spanning the gap. The TCR sequence derives from a woman in her sixties or seventies in good health and CMV-seropositive. Sequencing was performed on PBMCs. The chain links TRBV28 to TRBJ2-5, with D perhaps TRBD2 (5 bases). The CDR3 sequence is CASSLRDPKETQYF. CDR3 sequence (DNA): TGTGCCAGCAGTCTTCGGGATCCGAAAGAGACCCAGTACTTC.